These T cell receptor beta chains were read from a single sample in a study of cytomegalovirus exposure and HLA in healthy donors. Libraries were prepared by immunoSEQ multiplex PCR; TCRdb keeps only in-frame clonotypes and omits some of them. The repertoire has 90,000 or so clones, 60% to 80% of them found once; the top ten carry around 6%. Input material: PBMCs. The receptors come from a female donor in good health and CMV-seronegative. The conserved cysteine and the conserved F or W are not part of the CDR3 here. The D gene is left open where the match is weak.

TRBV19	.	TRBJ2-1	ASSIGANNEQF
TRBV28	TRBD1	TRBJ1-5	ASSWTGSPLNQPQH
TRBV9	.	TRBJ2-6	ASSVAAGSSGANVLT
TRBV10-1	TRBD1	TRBJ1-2	ASSDFQGASNYGYT
TRBV5-1	TRBD1	TRBJ2-1	ASSAGQGNEQF
TRBV4-3	.	TRBJ1-1	ASSQRSSTTEAF
TRBV2	TRBD1	TRBJ2-2	ASTGTGVTGELF
TRBV4-1	TRBD1	TRBJ1-2	ASSQDPGQGDRVGGYT
TRBV28	TRBD1	TRBJ1-2	ASRQGAHGYT
TRBV6-5	.	TRBJ1-2	ASGLLNYGYT
TRBV10-3	TRBD1	TRBJ1-2	AIRGQGEIAGYT
TRBV27	.	TRBJ2-2	ASSTQARTGELF
TRBV9	TRBD2	TRBJ2-7	ASSVEASGSYEQY
TRBV5-4	.	TRBJ1-2	ASSSPLWGYT
TRBV6-5	TRBD1	TRBJ2-5	ASRSTGGGWETQY
TRBV30	.	TRBJ1-2	AWRRGGYT
TRBV14	.	TRBJ2-1	ASSLDSSSYNEQF
TRBV4-3	TRBD1	TRBJ1-3	ASSQGATGGSLSGNTIY
TRBV19	.	TRBJ2-7	ATRGSRNGTYEQY
TRBV23-1	.	TRBJ1-1	ASSKQGPEAF
TRBV10-1	.	TRBJ2-2	ASSDPGYHGELF
TRBV5-4	.	TRBJ1-2	ASSLARQDGYT
TRBV19	TRBD1	TRBJ2-3	ASSPSGTAKSDTQY
TRBV5-5	.	TRBJ2-7	ASSYRQDTYEQY
TRBV2	.	TRBJ1-4	ASSEGRATNEKLF
TRBV9	TRBD2	TRBJ2-3	ASSVEPTSGTDTQY
TRBV7-2	TRBD1	TRBJ2-1	ASRRPGQEYNEQF
TRBV7-7	.	TRBJ2-3	ASSLAGAVTDTQY
TRBV28	TRBD1	TRBJ1-5	ASTPLGQGRPPQH
TRBV28	.	TRBJ2-7	ASSSGSSYEQY
TRBV29-1	.	TRBJ1-1	SAGGVNTEAF
TRBV7-6	TRBD1	TRBJ1-1	ASSYTDRAREEAF
TRBV5-1	TRBD2	TRBJ2-5	ASMGGRGQETQY
TRBV29-1	.	TRBJ2-1	SGTTYNEQF
TRBV6-5	TRBD2	TRBJ2-3	ASRAGGSTDTQY
TRBV4-1	.	TRBJ2-2	ASSQVSGSGRIGELF
TRBV10-3	.	TRBJ1-2	AISALSLGYT
TRBV7-6	TRBD1	TRBJ2-5	ASSLGPGGYQETQY
TRBV19	.	TRBJ2-5	ASSFTQARESQY
TRBV28	.	TRBJ2-2	ASSSGANTGELF
TRBV6-1	.	TRBJ2-7	ASSESSLGVSYEQY
TRBV10-3	.	TRBJ1-2	AISETPGYGYT
TRBV14	TRBD2	TRBJ2-1	ASSQERLAGRSYNEQF
TRBV10-3	TRBD1	TRBJ2-3	AISGQGDDTQY
TRBV5-1	TRBD1	TRBJ2-7	ASSWGTGEGAEQY
TRBV27	.	TRBJ1-2	AIRGGTTSNYGYT
TRBV6-5	.	TRBJ2-1	ASTPRGAGYNEQF
TRBV11-2	.	TRBJ2-7	ASSLDSASASYEQY
TRBV30	TRBD2	TRBJ2-3	AWNSGGAPDTQY
TRBV28	.	TRBJ2-1	ASSAGQPNEQF
TRBV29-1	TRBD1	TRBJ2-1	SARTGGLNEQF
TRBV19	TRBD1	TRBJ1-1	ASSIGQGIVSRAEAF
TRBV7-7	TRBD2	TRBJ2-5	ASSLAGGETQY